This T cell receptor beta chain was recorded in a study of blood T cell repertoires in COVID-19. Study-level information: Samples came from the United States, Italy and Spain, spanning acute and convalescent COVID-19.

Original handling: Researchers report that nucleated cell counts were estimated from reference gene primer amplification. Measured with immunoSEQ multiplex PCR; TCRdb has only the in-frame clones, and not every one. V, J and clone size were drawn from that table, and D and trimming were deduced from the DNA. Among about 130,000 clones, over 85% were seen once, and the ten largest hold about 4%. Trimming took 3 bases from V and 1 from J, leaving 7 bases between them. Germline V gene lookup returns CDR1 ENHRY and CDR2 SYGVKD. The CDR3 spans 14 residues. The source of this sequence is a man between 50 and 59 years old with active COVID-19. Sequenced sample: peripheral blood. The V gene is TRBV10-3, the J gene TRBJ1-5, with D hard to call. The CDR3 loop reads CAISDGQSNQPQHF. The CDR3 DNA follows: TGTGCCATCAGTGATGGTCAGAGCAATCAGCCCCAGCATTTT.